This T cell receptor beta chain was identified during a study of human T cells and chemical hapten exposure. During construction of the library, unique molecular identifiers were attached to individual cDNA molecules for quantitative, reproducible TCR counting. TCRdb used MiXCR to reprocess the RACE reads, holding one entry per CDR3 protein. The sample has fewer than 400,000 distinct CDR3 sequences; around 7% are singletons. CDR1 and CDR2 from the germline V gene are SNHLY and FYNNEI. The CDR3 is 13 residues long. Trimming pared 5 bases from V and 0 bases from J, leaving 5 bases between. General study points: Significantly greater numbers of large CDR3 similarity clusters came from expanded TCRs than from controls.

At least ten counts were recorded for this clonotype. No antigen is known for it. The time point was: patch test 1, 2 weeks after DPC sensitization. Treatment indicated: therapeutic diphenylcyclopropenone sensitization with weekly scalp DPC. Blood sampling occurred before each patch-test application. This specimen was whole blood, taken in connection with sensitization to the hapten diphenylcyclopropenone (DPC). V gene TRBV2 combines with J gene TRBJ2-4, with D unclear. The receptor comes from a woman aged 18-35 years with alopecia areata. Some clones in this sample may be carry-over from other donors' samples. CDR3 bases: TGTGCCAGCAGTAGGGAAGCCAAAAACATTCAGTACTTC. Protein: CASSREAKNIQYF.